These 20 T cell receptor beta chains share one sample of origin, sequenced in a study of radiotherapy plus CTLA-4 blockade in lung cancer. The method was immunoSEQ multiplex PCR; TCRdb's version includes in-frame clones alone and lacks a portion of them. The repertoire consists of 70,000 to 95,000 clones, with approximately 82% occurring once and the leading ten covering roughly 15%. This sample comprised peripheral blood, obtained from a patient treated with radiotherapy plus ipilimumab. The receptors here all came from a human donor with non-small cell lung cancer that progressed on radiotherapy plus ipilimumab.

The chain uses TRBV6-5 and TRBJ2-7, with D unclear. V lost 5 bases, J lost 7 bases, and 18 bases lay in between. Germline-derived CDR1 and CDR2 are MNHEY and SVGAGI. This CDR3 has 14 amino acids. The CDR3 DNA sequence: TGTGCCAGCAGTCCCTCCTCCGGGTCTCGGGAGCAGTACTTC. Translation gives CASSPSSGSREQYF.

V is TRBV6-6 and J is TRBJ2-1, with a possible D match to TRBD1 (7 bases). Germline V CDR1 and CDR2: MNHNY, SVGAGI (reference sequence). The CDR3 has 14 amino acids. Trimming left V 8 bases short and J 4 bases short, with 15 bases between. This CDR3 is CASAGTATYNEQFF. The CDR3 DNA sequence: TGTGCCAGCGCGGGGACAGCGACGTACAATGAGCAGTTCTTC.

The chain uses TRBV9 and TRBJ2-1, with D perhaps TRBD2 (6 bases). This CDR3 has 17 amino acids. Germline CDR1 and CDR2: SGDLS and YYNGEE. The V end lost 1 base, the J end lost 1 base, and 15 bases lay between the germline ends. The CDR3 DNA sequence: TGTGCCAGCAGCGTAATGGGAGGAGGGGTATCCTACAATGAGCAGTTCTTC. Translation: CASSVMGGGVSYNEQFF.

As DNA, the CDR3 is TGCGCCAGCAGCCAAGTGCGCGGCTACCAAGAGACCCAGTACTTC. Protein: CASSQVRGYQETQYF. The chain has TRBV4-1 and TRBJ2-5, with no clear D. CDR1 and CDR2 (germline): MGHRA, YSYEKL. The CDR3 is made up of 15 amino acids. V lost 1 base and J 0 bases, leaving 9 bases between the germline ends.

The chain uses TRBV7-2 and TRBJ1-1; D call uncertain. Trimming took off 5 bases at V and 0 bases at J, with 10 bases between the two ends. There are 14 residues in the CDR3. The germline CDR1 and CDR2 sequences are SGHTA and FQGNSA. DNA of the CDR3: TGTGCCAGCAGCCGTTTGTGGGTGAACACTGAAGCTTTCTTT. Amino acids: CASSRLWVNTEAFF.

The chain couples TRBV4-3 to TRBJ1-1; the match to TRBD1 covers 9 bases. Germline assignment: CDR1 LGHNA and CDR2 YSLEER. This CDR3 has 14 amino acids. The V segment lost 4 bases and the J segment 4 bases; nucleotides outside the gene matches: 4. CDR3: CASSPTTGGTEAFF. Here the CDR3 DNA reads TGCGCCAGCAGCCCCACGACAGGGGGCACTGAAGCTTTCTTT.

CDR3 region: CASSLGVLAGGDTQYF. In DNA form, the CDR3 reads TGTGCCAGCAGCTTAGGGGTACTAGCGGGGGGAGATACGCAGTATTTT. The chain joins TRBV7-3 to TRBJ2-3; 12 positions match TRBD2. CDR1 is SGHTA, CDR2 FQGTGA, per germline. The CDR3 has 16 residues. The V and J ends lost 2 bases and 5 bases, in that order; junction bases with no gene match: 5.

CDR3 loop: CASSRNRGQTDTQYF. The DNA for the CDR3 is TGTGCCAGCTCACGCAACAGGGGGCAAACAGATACGCAGTATTTT. The chain carries TRBV18 and TRBJ2-3; 9 bases align to TRBD1. The CDR3 consists of 15 residues. J was trimmed by 3 bases and V by 4 bases; bases with no gene match: 5. Germline V gives CDR1 KGHSH, CDR2 LQKENI.

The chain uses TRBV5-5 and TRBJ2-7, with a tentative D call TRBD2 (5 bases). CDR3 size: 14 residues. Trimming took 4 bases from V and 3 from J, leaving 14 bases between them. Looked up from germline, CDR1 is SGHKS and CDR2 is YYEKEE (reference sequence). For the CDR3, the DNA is TGTGCCAGCAGCATACTATGGGGAGACTACGAGCAGTACTTC. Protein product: CASSILWGDYEQYF.

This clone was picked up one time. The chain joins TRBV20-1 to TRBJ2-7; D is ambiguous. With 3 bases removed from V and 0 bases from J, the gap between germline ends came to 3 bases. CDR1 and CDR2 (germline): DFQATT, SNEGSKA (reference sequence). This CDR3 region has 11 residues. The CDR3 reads CSARNSYEQYF. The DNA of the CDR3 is TGCAGTGCTAGGAACTCCTACGAGCAGTACTTC.

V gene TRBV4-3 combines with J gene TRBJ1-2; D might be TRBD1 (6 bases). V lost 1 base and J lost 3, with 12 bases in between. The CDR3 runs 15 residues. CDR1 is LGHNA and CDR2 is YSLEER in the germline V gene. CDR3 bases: TGCGCCAGCAGCCAAGCCAGGGGAGACTACTATGGCTACACCTTC. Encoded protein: CASSQARGDYYGYTF.

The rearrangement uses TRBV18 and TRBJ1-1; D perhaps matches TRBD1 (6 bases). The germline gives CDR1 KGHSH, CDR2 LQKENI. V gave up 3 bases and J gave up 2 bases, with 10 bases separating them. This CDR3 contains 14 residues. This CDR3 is CASSPLTGNTEAFF. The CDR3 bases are TGTGCCAGCTCACCTTTGACAGGCAACACTGAAGCTTTCTTT.

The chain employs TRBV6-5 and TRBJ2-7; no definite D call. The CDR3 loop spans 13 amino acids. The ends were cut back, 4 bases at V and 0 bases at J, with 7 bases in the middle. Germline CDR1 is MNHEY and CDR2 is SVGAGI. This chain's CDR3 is CASSSAHSYEQYF. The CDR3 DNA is TGTGCCAGCAGTTCGGCACACTCCTACGAGCAGTACTTC.

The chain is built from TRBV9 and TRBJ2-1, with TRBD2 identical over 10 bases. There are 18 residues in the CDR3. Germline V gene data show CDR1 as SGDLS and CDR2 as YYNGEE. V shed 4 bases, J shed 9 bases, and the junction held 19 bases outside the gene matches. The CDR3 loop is CASSPRIGGLAGVVEQFF. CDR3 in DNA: TGTGCCAGCAGCCCACGCATCGGGGGTCTAGCGGGGGTGGTTGAGCAGTTCTTC.

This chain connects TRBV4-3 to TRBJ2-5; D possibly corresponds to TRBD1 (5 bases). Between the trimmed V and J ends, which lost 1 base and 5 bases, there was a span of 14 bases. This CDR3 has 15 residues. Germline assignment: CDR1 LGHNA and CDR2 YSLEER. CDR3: CASSQGGASMETQYF. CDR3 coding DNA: TGCGCCAGCAGCCAAGGGGGCGCAAGTATGGAGACCCAGTACTTC.

CDR3 in DNA: TGCGCCAGCAGCCAACGGGGGTCTAACTATGGCTACACCTTC. Translating it yields CASSQRGSNYGYTF. The V and J genes are TRBV4-1 and TRBJ1-2, with D possibly being TRBD1 (5 bases). The CDR3 has 14 residues. Germline assignment: CDR1 MGHRA and CDR2 YSYEKL. V lost 2 bases and J lost 0, with 7 bases in between.

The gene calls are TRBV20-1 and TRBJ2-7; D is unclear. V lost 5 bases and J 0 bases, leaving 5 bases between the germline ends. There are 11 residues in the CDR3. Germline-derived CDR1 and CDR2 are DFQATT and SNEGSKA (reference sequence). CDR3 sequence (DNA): TGCAGTGCTGACCGCTCCTACGAGCAGTACTTC. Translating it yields CSADRSYEQYF.

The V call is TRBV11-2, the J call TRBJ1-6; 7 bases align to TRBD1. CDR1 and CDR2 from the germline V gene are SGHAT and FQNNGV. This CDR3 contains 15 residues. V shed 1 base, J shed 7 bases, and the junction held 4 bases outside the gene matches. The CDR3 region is CASSLVAGGNSPLHF. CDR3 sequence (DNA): TGTGCCAGCAGCTTAGTGGCAGGGGGGAATTCACCCCTCCACTTT. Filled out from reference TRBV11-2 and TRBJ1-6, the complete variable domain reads EAGVAQSPRYKIIEKRQSVAFWCNPISGHATLYWYQQILGQGPKLLIQFQNNGVVDDSQLPKDRFSAERLKGVDSTLKIQPAKLEDSAVYLCASSLVAGGNSPLHFGNGTRLTVT.

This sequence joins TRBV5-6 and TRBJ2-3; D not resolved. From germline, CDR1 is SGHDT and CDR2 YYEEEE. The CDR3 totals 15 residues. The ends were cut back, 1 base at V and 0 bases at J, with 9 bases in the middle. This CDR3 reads CASSLRLLSTDTQYF. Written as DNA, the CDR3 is TGTGCCAGCAGCTTGAGACTCCTGAGCACAGATACGCAGTATTTT.

Here the CDR3 reads CASSQVKGEGRSSYEQYF. DNA for the CDR3: TGCGCCAGCAGCCAAGTGAAGGGTGAGGGCCGTAGCTCCTACGAGCAGTACTTC. This chain joins TRBV4-1 and TRBJ2-7, with D possibly matching TRBD2 (5 bases). V shed 1 base and J shed 0 bases, with 19 bases lying between them. Per the germline V gene, CDR1 is MGHRA and CDR2 is YSYEKL. The CDR3 runs 18 residues.